The 18 T cell receptor beta chains in this list originate from one sample, sequenced in a study of blood T cell repertoires in COVID-19. Sequencing was performed with immunoSEQ multiplex PCR; in TCRdb, only in-frame clones are kept and a portion is missing. The sample includes about 180,000 clones, 86% seen only once; the top ten take approximately 2.9%. Source material: peripheral blood. The receptors were gathered from a woman under 40 with active or convalescent COVID-19.

The chain carries TRBV5-6 and TRBJ1-5; D possibly corresponds to TRBD1 (5 bases). The CDR3 sequence is 13 residues long. Between the trimmed V and J ends, which lost 4 bases and 3 bases, there was a span of 8 bases. Germline lookup yields CDR1 SGHDT and CDR2 YYEEEE. CDR3 sequence reads: CASSLGPNQPQHF. CDR3 bases: TGTGCCAGCAGCCTGGGGCCCAATCAGCCCCAGCATTTT.

The chain is built from TRBV12-5 and TRBJ1-6; 10 bases align to TRBD1. Trimming removed 3 bases from V and 12 bases from J; junction bases left unmatched: 8. Germline assignment: CDR1 LGHNT and CDR2 FRNRAP. The CDR3 totals 15 residues. The CDR3 region has the DNA TGTGCTAGTGGTTTAGCCGGGACAGGGGAGAAACCCCTCCACTTT. The encoded protein is CASGLAGTGEKPLHF. The variable domain in full, with the rest retrieved from reference TRBV12-5 and TRBJ1-6, is DARVTQTPRHKVTEMGQEVTMRCQPILGHNTVFWYRQTMMQGLELLAYFRNRAPLDDSGMPKDRFSAEMPDATLATLKIQPSEPRDSAVYFCASGLAGTGEKPLHFGNGTRLTVT.

Only one count was recorded for this clone. The V gene is TRBV19, the J gene TRBJ2-1; D remains unclear. The V gene's germline CDR1 is LNHDA and CDR2 SQIVND (reference sequence). The ends were cut back, 8 bases at V and 3 bases at J, with 8 bases in the middle. The CDR3 covers 12 residues. The CDR3 nucleotides are TGTGCCAGTGCCAGAAACTACAATGAGCAGTTCTTC. It yields the protein CASARNYNEQFF.

This clone was recorded a few times. The rearrangement joins TRBV2 to TRBJ2-1, with a possible D match to TRBD1 (6 bases). Trimming removed 6 bases from V and 4 bases from J, with 10 bases in between. Germline CDR1 and CDR2: SNHLY and FYNNEI. This CDR3 comprises 13 residues. Here the CDR3 reads CASRAGEYNEQFF. CDR3 in DNA: TGTGCCAGCAGGGCAGGGGAATACAATGAGCAGTTCTTC.

The J gene is TRBJ1-4, the V gene TRBV30; D unresolved. The CDR3 extends over 15 amino acids. From germline, CDR1 is GTSNPN and CDR2 SVGIG (reference sequence). Trimming left V 2 bases short and J 0 bases short, with 10 bases between. In DNA, the CDR3 is TGTGCCTGGAGTAAAAGCTTTACAACTAATGAAAAACTGTTTTTT. It specifies CAWSKSFTTNEKLFF.

The V call is TRBV18, the J call TRBJ2-2, with 8 bases aligning to TRBD1. V lost 3 bases to trimming and J lost 6 bases; unmatched junction nucleotides: 12. Looked up from germline, CDR1 is KGHSH and CDR2 is LQKENI. CDR3 length equals 17 residues. CDR3 region: CASSPNQGAGKSGELFF. CDR3 nucleotide sequence: TGTGCCAGCTCACCCAATCAGGGGGCTGGTAAGTCCGGGGAGCTGTTTTTT.

The chain couples TRBV28 to TRBJ1-4; D is uncertain. V lost 5 bases and J lost 7, with 8 bases in between. Looked up from germline, CDR1 is MDHEN and CDR2 is SYDVKM. CDR3 length: 12 amino acids. CDR3 sequence: CASSPLFEKLFF. For the CDR3, the DNA is TGTGCCAGCAGTCCACTGTTTGAAAAACTGTTTTTT.

The chain links TRBV5-1 to TRBJ1-1; 7 nucleotides align to TRBD1. Germline loops: CDR1 SGHRS, CDR2 YFSETQ. This CDR3 has 16 amino acids. Trimming removed 0 bases from V and 3 bases from J; junction bases left unmatched: 8. In DNA form, the CDR3 reads TGCGCCAGCAGCTTGGGCCCCCAGGGGGGAGACACTGAAGCTTTCTTT. Its translation is CASSLGPQGGDTEAFF.

V gene TRBV5-4 combines with J gene TRBJ1-2; 9 bases fit TRBD1. Germline lookup yields CDR1 SGHNT and CDR2 YYREEE (reference sequence). V shed 3 bases and J 2 bases; nucleotides not matched to a gene: 5. This CDR3 has 15 amino acids. The CDR3 protein is CASSSGQGLNYGYTF. The CDR3 bases are TGTGCCAGCAGCTCCGGACAGGGGCTCAACTATGGCTACACCTTC.

The chain uses TRBV2 and TRBJ2-3, with D unresolved. The CDR3 consists of 14 residues. Trimming shortened V by 7 bases and J by 2 bases, and 13 bases separated the two germline ends. Germline V lookup: CDR1 SNHLY, CDR2 FYNNEI. In DNA, the CDR3 is TGTGCCAGCATGAGAACTGGTTACACAGATACGCAGTATTTT. It encodes CASMRTGYTDTQYF. Full variable domain (missing parts from reference TRBV2 and TRBJ2-3): EPEVTQTPSHQVTQMGQEVILRCVPISNHLYFYWYRQILGQKVEFLVSFYNNEISEKSEIFDDQFSVERPDGSNFTLKIRSTKLEDSAMYFCASMRTGYTDTQYFGPGTRLTVL.

This clone was seen just once. This chain joins TRBV18 and TRBJ2-3, with 11 positions matching TRBD1. CDR3 length: 17 amino acids. The germline gives CDR1 KGHSH, CDR2 LQKENI. Unmatched junction bases numbered 9, after V lost 4 bases and J lost 3 bases. The CDR3 DNA reads as TGTGCCAGCTCACTACAAGCCGGGACAGGGGGAACAGATACGCAGTATTTT. It codes for CASSLQAGTGGTDTQYF.

This clone was recorded many times. The gene calls are TRBV11-2 and TRBJ2-3; D is possibly TRBD2 (6 bases). Germline assignment: CDR1 SGHAT and CDR2 FQNNGV. CDR3 length: 15 residues. V was clipped by 1 base and J by 4 bases, with 12 bases between them. CDR3: CASSLVAGFADTQYF. CDR3 sequence (DNA): TGTGCCAGCAGCTTAGTCGCGGGGTTCGCAGATACGCAGTATTTT. The complete variable domain, with remaining parts taken from reference TRBV11-2 and TRBJ2-3, reads EAGVAQSPRYKIIEKRQSVAFWCNPISGHATLYWYQQILGQGPKLLIQFQNNGVVDDSQLPKDRFSAERLKGVDSTLKIQPAKLEDSAVYLCASSLVAGFADTQYFGPGTRLTVL.

The chain carries TRBV18 and TRBJ2-1; 8 bases map to TRBD2. V was clipped by 3 bases and J by 3 bases; unmatched bases: 4. This CDR3 is 15 amino acids long. CDR1 and CDR2 (germline): KGHSH, LQKENI. The CDR3 spells CASSPRREDYNEQFF. Written as DNA, the CDR3 is TGTGCCAGCTCACCCCGGCGGGAGGACTACAATGAGCAGTTCTTC.

The rearrangement joins TRBV19 to TRBJ1-2; perhaps TRBD1 as D (6 bases). The CDR3 runs to 13 residues. Germline CDR1 is LNHDA and CDR2 is SQIVND (reference sequence). Deletions cut 5 bases from V and 6 bases from J, with 13 bases between. For the CDR3, the DNA is TGTGCCAGTAGTGAGACAGGAGACGATGGCTACACCTTC. Protein: CASSETGDDGYTF.

This clone showed up just a few times. Here the CDR3 DNA reads TGTGCCAGCTCACCCCGGGGAGGGGCGGATGGCTACACCTTC. The encoded protein is CASSPRGGADGYTF. The rearrangement joins TRBV18 to TRBJ1-2; the D gene is possibly TRBD1 (5 bases). This CDR3 region has 14 residues. V was shortened by 3 bases and J by 6 bases, with 14 bases between the two germline ends. Germline V gene data show CDR1 as KGHSH and CDR2 as LQKENI.

This sequence joins TRBV28 and TRBJ2-3; D is ambiguous. Trimming left V 7 bases short and J 6 bases short, with 20 bases between. CDR3 length: 15 amino acids. The germline V gene encodes CDR1 MDHEN and CDR2 SYDVKM. For the CDR3, the DNA is TGTGCCAGCACCCCAGGTCCGCAAGCCTATGATACGCAGTATTTT. This sequence encodes CASTPGPQAYDTQYF.

The rearrangement links TRBV11-2 to TRBJ1-2; 7 nucleotides align to TRBD1. With 1 base clipped from V and 2 bases from J, the junction kept 4 bases outside the gene matches. The CDR3 runs to 15 residues. Germline CDR1 and CDR2: SGHAT and FQNNGV. CDR3 in amino acids: CASSLGGTANYGYTF. CDR3 bases: TGTGCCAGCAGCTTAGGAGGGACAGCCAACTATGGCTACACCTTC.

The rearrangement uses TRBV6-5 and TRBJ2-1; D might be TRBD1 (6 bases). Trimming took off 4 bases at V and 7 bases at J, with 17 bases between the two ends. Germline values: CDR1 MNHEY, CDR2 SVGAGI. The CDR3 loop spans 15 amino acids. This CDR3 reads CASSSQGLSNNEQFF. CDR3 sequence (DNA): TGTGCCAGCAGTTCCCAGGGGCTATCTAATAATGAGCAGTTCTTC.